This is a list of T cell receptor beta chains from one sample in a study of blood T cell repertoires in COVID-19. Clones were sequenced by immunoSEQ multiplex PCR, and TCRdb holds only the in-frame ones, with some missing. The sample includes fewer than 90,000 clones, almost 85% seen only once; the top ten take roughly 11%. Specimen: peripheral blood. These receptors all come from a man aged 50-59 years with acute or convalescent COVID-19. CDR3s include the opening cysteine and the closing phenylalanine or tryptophan. The D gene is left open where the match is weak.

TRBJ1-1,.,TRBV6-4,CASSEGANTEAFF
TRBJ2-5,TRBD1,TRBV14,CASSRQGAEEETQYF
TRBJ1-2,TRBD1,TRBV7-2,CASSFRDREGGYTF
TRBJ1-1,TRBD1,TRBV9,CASSPGGRTEAFF
TRBJ1-4,TRBD1,TRBV6-2/TRBV6-3,CASSSDRVREKLFF
TRBJ2-3,TRBD1,TRBV7-2,CASSTRTGETDTQYF
TRBJ2-7,.,TRBV6-6,CASSKTAPSYEQYF
TRBJ1-1,.,TRBV18,CASSPGAETEAFF
TRBJ1-1,.,TRBV30,CACRFSGPEAFF
TRBJ2-7,TRBD2,TRBV5-1,CASSGTSSYEQYF
TRBJ2-3,TRBD2,TRBV13,CASSQGLAEGDTQYF
TRBJ1-1,.,TRBV2,CARPGRAGTEAFF
TRBJ1-1,.,TRBV9,CASSPYQGTYTEAFF
TRBJ1-1,.,TRBV6-5,CASRQGNTEAFF
TRBJ1-1,.,TRBV19,CASASRGAGTEAFF
TRBJ1-3,.,TRBV24-1,CATSDSSGPGYYLKAGNTIYF
TRBJ2-7,TRBD2,TRBV6-5,CASIEQGGFREQYF
TRBJ1-1,.,TRBV12-5,CASGTGQTNTEAFF
TRBJ2-1,.,TRBV4-1,CASSQDEMYNEQFF
TRBJ2-7,TRBD1,TRBV5-4,CASSMGQSHSYEQYF
TRBJ2-1,TRBD2,TRBV2,CASSEITSGYNEQFF
TRBJ1-2,TRBD1,TRBV12-3/TRBV12-4,CASSPGQGFLNTF